This T cell receptor beta chain was sequenced during a study of blood T cell repertoires in COVID-19. On the study more broadly: Samples taken during acute and convalescent COVID-19 were collected in the United States, Italy and Spain. The analysed material was cDNA or gDNA that came from T cells, B-cell-depleted T cells, or PBMCs.

Original methodology: Amplifying reference gene primers gave estimates of nucleated cell counts. The method was immunoSEQ multiplex PCR; TCRdb's version includes in-frame clones alone and lacks a portion of them. Clonal size and the V and J genes are those of that table, whereas D and trimming came from the DNA. Among fewer than 300,000 clones listed, approximately 90% were seen once. Patients in Seattle were enrolled during active infection, then followed longitudinally. Source material: peripheral blood. The sequence came from a woman aged 25 to 39 with COVID-19, enrolled during active disease.

CDR3 DNA sequence: TGTGCCAGCAGCTTTTCCGCAACTAATGAAAAACTGTTTTTT. Translating gives CASSFSATNEKLFF. This chain links TRBV28 with TRBJ1-4; D is unclear. Between the trimmed V and J ends, which lost 6 bases and 0 bases, there was a span of 8 bases. The CDR3 is 14 residues long. Germline CDR1 reads MDHEN; CDR2 reads SYDVKM.